This TCR beta chain was obtained from a study of neurological immune-mediated disorders. The table lists this clonotype with many counts. CDR3 length: 14 amino acids. CDR1 is SGHRS, CDR2 YFSETQ, per germline. V lost 5 bases and J 0 bases, leaving 6 bases between the germline ends. 5'RACE employing 10-nucleotide random UMIs yielded the cDNA. Every sequencing run produced over 180 million TCR-beta sequences that came from 15-18 subjects. TCRdb re-analysed the 5' RACE reads in MiXCR, keeping a single row per CDR3 protein. This sample has some 83,000 distinct CDR3 sequences, with 2.6% found just once. J is TRBJ2-6 and V is TRBV5-1; TRBD2 might be the D (5 bases). The receptor was derived from a woman aged 25 to 39 with multiple sclerosis. What was sequenced was PBMCs. The CDR3: CASRRASGANVLTF. CDR3 sequence (DNA): TGCGCCAGCAGGAGGGCCTCTGGGGCCAACGTCCTGACTTTC.